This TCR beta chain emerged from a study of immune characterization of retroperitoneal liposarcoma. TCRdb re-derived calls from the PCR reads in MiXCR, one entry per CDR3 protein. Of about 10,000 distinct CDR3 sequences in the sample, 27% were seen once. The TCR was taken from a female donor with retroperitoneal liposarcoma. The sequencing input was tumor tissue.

CDR3 region: CASSYGRDEQFF. CDR3 in DNA: TGTGCCAGCAGCTACGGTAGAGACGAGCAGTTCTTC. The chain couples TRBV7-4 to TRBJ2-5; no firm D call. TRBJ2-1 explains the end of the DNA better; the J call may be wrong. The germline V gene has CDR1 SGHVT and CDR2 SQSDAQ. The CDR3 contains 12 residues.